The 24 T cell receptor beta chains presented below share a single source sample, sequenced in a study of CD8+CD57+ T cells in acquired aplastic anemia (dated by TCRdb to the late 2010s). Sequencing was carried out with an Illumina HiSeq 2000. Genomic DNA served as template for TCR beta VDJ combination and CDR3 sequence profiling. TCRdb handled the public reads itself, with Q25 trimming in fastp and clone calling in MiXCR, and kept productive beta chains. Here each entry gathers all rows of one CDR3 protein and keeps the most common genes and DNA. Present in this sample are about 180,000 distinct CDR3 sequences, just over 45% of which were seen just once. The ten largest clones represent approximately 2.9% of the sample. Material for sequencing was sorted CD4+, CD8+, or CD8+CD57+ T cells (not recorded which) from PBMCs. These receptors originate from a human donor in good health.

In regard to this clonotype: The junction departs from germline at one end; a sequencing error may be responsible. This chain's CDR3 is CASSVDSNNEQFF. In DNA, the CDR3 is TGTGCCAGTAGTGTAGACTCCAACAATGAGCAGTTCTTC. The V call is TRBV19, the J call TRBJ2-1; D is ambiguous. Germline V gene data show CDR1 as LNHDA and CDR2 as SQIVND (reference sequence). The CDR3 is 13 amino acids.

Points on this clonotype: The CDR3 ends on some other residue instead of the conserved phenylalanine or tryptophan, so this is likely a read error. The chain recombines TRBV10-3 with TRBJ1-2, with a possible D match to TRBD1 (5 bases). CDR1 ENHRY and CDR2 SYGVKD come from the germline V gene. This CDR3 is built from 16 residues. The CDR3 here is CAISESGLSSNHGYTL. The CDR3 coding sequence is TGTGCCATCAGTGAGTCGGGGCTATCTTCTAACCATGGCTACACCCTC.

This clonotype has just one count. The chain couples TRBV19 to TRBJ2-1; no clear D. Germline V gene data show CDR1 as LNHDA and CDR2 as SQIVND (reference sequence). The CDR3 sequence is 13 residues long. Trimming shortened V by 5 bases and J by 9 bases, and 14 bases separated the two germline ends. The CDR3: CASSSLGNIEQFF. The CDR3, as DNA: TGTGCCAGTAGTTCCTTAGGAAATATTGAGCAGTTCTTC. The whole variable domain, remainder taken from reference TRBV19 and TRBJ2-1, is DGGITQSPKYLFRKEGQNVTLSCEQNLNHDAMYWYRQDPGQGLRLIYYSQIVNDFQKGDIAEGYSVSREKKESFPLTVTSAQKNPTAFYLCASSSLGNIEQFFGPGTRLTVL.

The chain carries TRBV7-3 and TRBJ2-7; no definite D call. The CDR3 contains 12 residues. Germline CDR1 and CDR2: SGHTA and FQGTGA. V lost 7 bases, J lost 3 bases, and 10 bases lay in between. The CDR3 DNA reads TGTGCCAGCACCTACGACGGCTACGAGCAGTACTTC. It translates to CASTYDGYEQYF.

This clonotype was counted at least ten times. V and J are TRBV20-1 and TRBJ2-3, with 9 nucleotides matching TRBD2. The germline V gene encodes CDR1 DFQATT and CDR2 SNEGSKA (reference sequence). CDR3 size: 14 residues. V lost 2 bases and J lost 1; bases outside the gene matches: 1. CDR3 coding DNA: TGCAGTGCTAGATTAGCGGGAGGCACAGATACGCAGTATTTT. Encoded protein: CSARLAGGTDTQYF.

The V and J genes are TRBV6-1 and TRBJ1-2; a weak D match, TRBD1 (5 bases). This CDR3 spans 11 amino acids. Trimming stripped 7 bases from V and 6 bases from J, with 9 bases between. Germline CDR1 reads MNHNS; CDR2 reads SASEGT. The CDR3 sequence: CASTQGNGYTF. The CDR3 nucleotides read TGTGCCAGCACCCAGGGCAATGGCTACACCTTC.

This clonotype came up once. This chain connects TRBV10-1 to TRBJ2-1; 7 nucleotides agree with TRBD2. V shed 0 bases, J shed 9 bases, and the junction held 5 bases outside the gene matches. The germline gives CDR1 WNHNN, CDR2 SYGVQD (reference sequence). The CDR3 spans 14 residues. The CDR3 loop is CASSESVSGAEQFF. In DNA form, the CDR3 reads TGCGCCAGCAGTGAGTCAGTGAGCGGGGCTGAGCAGTTCTTC.

The sample holds many counts of this clonotype. The chain links TRBV6-5 to TRBJ2-2, with 10 bases identical to TRBD1. Trimming took 1 base from V and 3 from J; bases not matched to a gene: 2. The CDR3 is 16 residues long. The germline gives CDR1 MNHEY, CDR2 SVGAGI. The CDR3 sequence: CASSYYGTGDTGELFF. The DNA for the CDR3 is TGTGCCAGCAGTTACTACGGGACAGGGGACACCGGGGAGCTGTTTTTT.

There are many counts of this clonotype. This rearrangement joins TRBV20-1 to TRBJ2-3; 7 bases map to TRBD2. The trim removed 3 bases at V and 14 bases at J, leaving 8 bases unmatched. The CDR3 is 11 amino acids. In germline, CDR1 is DFQATT, CDR2 SNEGSKA (reference sequence). The CDR3 is CSARSLGGRYF. The CDR3 nucleotides read TGCAGTGCTAGGTCGCTCGGGGGGAGGTATTTT.

V is TRBV20-1 and J is TRBJ2-7; no definite D call. The V end was cut by 0 bases, the J end by 3 bases, with 9 bases between. Germline-derived CDR1 and CDR2 are DFQATT and SNEGSKA (reference sequence). The CDR3 spans 13 residues. This CDR3 reads CSARDTRNYEQYF. In nucleotides, the CDR3 is TGCAGTGCTAGAGATACCAGGAACTACGAGCAGTACTTC.

This clonotype has ten or more counts. The chain joins TRBV20-1 to TRBJ2-3, with 8 bases identical to TRBD1. V lost 5 bases, J lost 0 bases, and 4 bases stayed unmatched. Germline loops: CDR1 DFQATT, CDR2 SNEGSKA (reference sequence). This CDR3 has 14 residues. The CDR3 DNA reads TGCAGTGCTCTGGACAGGGCAAGCACAGATACGCAGTATTTT. It is translated as CSALDRASTDTQYF.

J is TRBJ2-3 and V is TRBV10-3, with D perhaps matching TRBD2 (5 bases). V lost 6 bases to trimming and J lost 0 bases, with 13 bases between them. This CDR3 spans 15 amino acids. In germline, CDR1 is ENHRY, CDR2 SYGVKD. The CDR3 bases are TGTGCCATCAGCTCCCCGGAGGATAGCACAGATACGCAGTATTTT. Translation: CAISSPEDSTDTQYF.

This sequence joins TRBV5-1 and TRBJ1-1; 8 nucleotides match TRBD1. V was pared by 3 bases and J by 6 bases, with 10 bases of the junction left unmatched. This CDR3 contains 15 residues. Germline loops: CDR1 SGHRS, CDR2 YFSETQ. The CDR3 sequence is CASSSQGGMVAEAFF. CDR3 coding DNA: TGCGCCAGCAGCTCACAGGGGGGTATGGTCGCTGAAGCTTTCTTT.

DNA of the CDR3: TGTGCCAGCAGCCCGACCAGGACGGGGGAGCAGTACTTC. It is translated as CASSPTRTGEQYF. V usage is TRBV7-3 and J usage is TRBJ2-7; a possible D gene is TRBD2 (5 bases). This CDR3 spans 13 amino acids. The V end was cut by 5 bases, the J end by 7 bases, with 15 bases between. Germline values: CDR1 SGHTA, CDR2 FQGTGA.

This chain joins TRBV5-4 and TRBJ1-2, with unresolved D. CDR3 length: 14 amino acids. Trimming removed 4 bases at V and 8 bases at J, with 18 bases between. The germline V gene has CDR1 SGHNT and CDR2 YYREEE (reference sequence). The CDR3 DNA is TGTGCCAGCAGCCCCCGAGGGCGCGATGGGGGCTACACCTTC. Its protein is CASSPRGRDGGYTF.

The V call is TRBV27, the J call TRBJ2-7; 10 nucleotides align to TRBD2. CDR1 MNHEY and CDR2 SMNVEV come from the germline V gene (reference sequence). This CDR3 has 14 amino acids. The trim removed 2 bases at V and 2 bases at J, leaving 0 bases unmatched. CDR3: CASSLLAGAYEQYF. DNA for the CDR3: TGTGCCAGCAGTTTACTAGCGGGAGCCTACGAGCAGTACTTC.

The chain couples TRBV15 to TRBJ1-2; perhaps TRBD1 as D (5 bases). The CDR3 totals 15 residues. CDR1 and CDR2 (germline): LNHNV, YYDKDF (reference sequence). The V end was cut by 0 bases, the J end by 8 bases, with 16 bases between. CDR3 residues: CATSRERGRGIGYTF. The CDR3, as DNA: TGTGCCACCAGCAGAGAACGGGGCCGCGGTATCGGCTACACCTTC.

This clonotype was counted a few times. The CDR3 here is CASSYFNSNQPQHF. CDR3 coding DNA: TGTGCCAGCAGTTACTTCAATAGCAATCAGCCCCAGCATTTT. The chain uses TRBV6-2 or TRBV6-3 and TRBJ1-5; D is ambiguous. Germline V gene lookup returns CDR1 MNHEY and CDR2 SVGEGT. The CDR3 contains 14 residues. V was trimmed by 1 base and J by 0 bases, leaving 4 bases between them.

With respect to this clonotype: A much larger clone lies one base from this, so it may be a read error. The CDR3 end shows no conserved phenylalanine or tryptophan, and so a read error is likely. The rearrangement uses TRBV6-2 or TRBV6-3 and TRBJ2-3, with TRBD1 matching over 10 bases. This CDR3 region has 14 residues. V shed 6 bases, J shed 4 bases, and the junction held 4 bases outside the gene matches. Germline CDR1 MNHEY, CDR2 SVGEGT. CDR3 loop: CASRQGQGSDTQYL. The CDR3, as DNA: TGTGCCAGCAGACAGGGACAGGGGTCAGATACGCAGTATCTT.

CDR3 region: CASSFIGGRTETQYF. Written as DNA, the CDR3 is TGTGCCAGCAGTTTCATAGGCGGGAGGACAGAGACCCAGTACTTC. The chain carries TRBV12-3 or TRBV12-4 and TRBJ2-5; 8 bases match TRBD2. The CDR3 totals 15 residues. V shed 3 bases, J shed 4 bases, and the junction held 7 bases outside the gene matches.

In its sample, this clonotype was seen many times. The chain's CDR3 is CASRPNLGNEQFF. CDR3 coding DNA: TGTGCCAGTAGACCTAACCTAGGCAATGAGCAGTTCTTC. The gene calls are TRBV19 and TRBJ2-1; D remains unclear. V was pared by 6 bases and J by 6 bases, with 12 bases between. In germline, CDR1 is LNHDA, CDR2 SQIVND (reference sequence). This CDR3 has 13 residues. Together with reference TRBV19 and TRBJ2-1, the CDR3 gives the full variable domain: DGGITQSPKYLFRKEGQNVTLSCEQNLNHDAMYWYRQDPGQGLRLIYYSQIVNDFQKGDIAEGYSVSREKKESFPLTVTSAQKNPTAFYLCASRPNLGNEQFFGPGTRLTVL.

Of note for this clonotype: The junction departs from the called germline gene at one end, perhaps through a read error. The chain links TRBV5-1 to TRBJ2-7; 8 nucleotides line up with TRBD1. The germline V gene encodes CDR1 SGHRS and CDR2 YFSETQ. This CDR3 has 14 amino acids. This CDR3 reads CASSLMDRVDEQHF. The DNA for the CDR3 is TGCGCCAGCAGCTTGATGGACAGGGTCGACGAGCAGCACTTC. Filled out from reference TRBV5-1 and TRBJ2-7, the complete variable domain reads KAGVTQTPRYLIKTRGQQVTLSCSPISGHRSVSWYQQTPGQGLQFLFEYFSETQRNKGNFPGRFSGRQFSNSRSEMNVSTLELGDSALYLCASSLMDRVDEQHFGPGTRLTVT.

This chain joins TRBV7-9 and TRBJ1-2; TRBD1 aligns across 7 bases. Germline CDR1 SEHNR, CDR2 FQNEAQ (reference sequence). The CDR3 is 13 amino acids. Trimming cost V 5 bases and J 4 bases; bases outside gene matches: 4. The DNA of the CDR3 is TGTGCCAGCAGCCCACAGGGGCCCTATGGCTACACCTTC. The encoded protein is CASSPQGPYGYTF.

Worth noting for this clonotype: This may come from a read error, since a much larger clone is one base off. This sequence joins TRBV11-2 and TRBJ1-2; D not resolved. Germline loops: CDR1 SGHAT, CDR2 FQNNGV. V was clipped by 3 bases and J by 7 bases, with 12 bases between them. There are 13 residues in the CDR3. This chain's CDR3 is CASSLKGGGGYTF. CDR3 nucleotides: TGTGCCAGCAGCTTGAAGGGAGGCGGTGGCTACACCTTC.